The TCR beta chain described here comes from a study of shared clonotypes between healthy human individuals. The overall study: Per donor, CD8 memory used one plate, CD8 naive used two, CD4 memory used three and CD4 naive used three.

General observations from the study: The expectation was that sequencing depth would affect clonotype sharing among donors. Sorted-subset sequencing was shown by rarefaction to be incomplete despite large depth.

As for this clone: Its matching antigen is unknown.

Each replicate PCR on the sorted subsets used around 200 ng DNA (about 30,000 T cell genomes). TCRdb keeps only in-frame clones here, not all; method: immunoSEQ multiplex PCR. The table shows 2 million to 2.5 million clones, with roughly 95% occurring only once. Sequencing input: naive CD4+ T cells sorted from blood. Noted subset: CD45RA+ positively selected. The sequence came from a man in his late teens or twenties in good health.

CDR3 bases: TGCGCCAGCAGCCAAGATCTCGGAGGGGGAGGTCAGCCCCAGCATTTT. As protein: CASSQDLGGGGQPQHF. The chain is built from TRBV4-1 and TRBJ1-5; TRBD1 might be the D (6 bases). Germline V gene lookup returns CDR1 MGHRA and CDR2 YSYEKL. V was clipped by 0 bases and J by 6 bases, with 15 bases between them. This CDR3 has 16 residues.